The 9 T cell receptor beta chains in this list originate from one sample, sequenced in a study of regulatory T cells in long-lasting Graves disease. As for time point: persistent/refractory GD, antithyroid drugs over 5 years with positive TRAb. Following extraction of RNA from PBMCs, that RNA was used to make the TCR library. Building the TCR beta libraries relied on iRepertoire HTBI primers, and CDR3 regions underwent Arm-PCR. MiXCR was run by TCRdb on the multiplex PCR reads, yielding one entry per CDR3 protein. The sample records almost 350,000 distinct CDR3 sequences, around 20% being singletons. The sample was peripheral blood mononuclear cells (PBMCs), taken when the disease was refractory, from a patient treated with antithyroid drugs. The source is a female donor with Graves disease.

At least ten counts were recorded for this clonotype. The chain links TRBV12-3 or TRBV12-4 to TRBJ1-2; possible D gene TRBD1, 6 bases. Trimming removed 5 bases from V and 4 bases from J, with 11 bases in between. The CDR3 length is 13 residues. The CDR3 region has the DNA TGTGCCAGCAGTGAACAGGGACCCTATGGCTACACCTTC. It is translated as CASSEQGPYGYTF.

The J gene is TRBJ2-7, the V gene TRBV30; 7 positions agree with TRBD2. Germline CDR1 GTSNPN, CDR2 SVGIG (reference sequence). V lost 0 bases and J lost 3; bases outside the gene matches: 5. The CDR3 has 14 residues. The CDR3 DNA reads TGTGCCTGGAGTGTACAGGCGGGAGTCTACGAGCAGTACTTC. As protein: CAWSVQAGVYEQYF.

This clonotype was seen ten or more times. One end of the junction is discordant with germline, which a read error may explain. The rearrangement links TRBV7-7 to TRBJ2-2, with 9 nucleotides matching TRBD1. The CDR3 extends over 16 amino acids. Per the germline V gene, CDR1 is SSHAT and CDR2 is FNYEAQ (reference sequence). The CDR3 region is CASSLRTGANTGELFF. The CDR3 DNA sequence: TGTGCTAGCAGCTTACGGACAGGGGCCAACACCGGGGAGCTGTTTTTT.

This chain connects TRBV10-1 to TRBJ2-7; tentative D call: TRBD1 (5 bases). The CDR3 is made up of 14 amino acids. Trimming took 8 bases from V and 6 from J, leaving 20 bases between them. CDR1 and CDR2 from the germline V gene are WNHNN and SYGVQD (reference sequence). CDR3: CASPLGPGSLEQYF. The CDR3 DNA reads as TGCGCCAGCCCTTTGGGCCCAGGGTCCCTCGAGCAGTACTTC.

The V call is TRBV19, the J call TRBJ1-5; tentatively, D is TRBD1 (6 bases). In germline, CDR1 is LNHDA, CDR2 SQIVND (reference sequence). V was cut by 4 bases and J by 9 bases, with 19 bases left in between. This CDR3 contains 15 residues. DNA of the CDR3: TGTGCCAGTAGTAATGGACAGAGACATGAGGGGCCCCAGCATTTT. This translates into CASSNGQRHEGPQHF. The full variable domain, with the rest looked up from reference TRBV19 and TRBJ1-5, is DGGITQSPKYLFRKEGQNVTLSCEQNLNHDAMYWYRQDPGQGLRLIYYSQIVNDFQKGDIAEGYSVSREKKESFPLTVTSAQKNPTAFYLCASSNGQRHEGPQHFGDGTRLSIL.

This clonotype came up many times. The chain combines TRBV9 with TRBJ2-1, with D perhaps TRBD2 (6 bases). The length of the CDR3 is 15 residues. Germline CDR1 is SGDLS and CDR2 is YYNGEE. Between the trimmed V and J ends, which lost 0 bases and 1 base, there was a span of 8 bases. The CDR3: CASSVVGGSYNEQFF. CDR3 bases: TGTGCCAGCAGCGTAGTCGGGGGATCCTACAATGAGCAGTTCTTC.

This clonotype was picked up many times. The rearrangement links TRBV7-2 to TRBJ1-2; D call uncertain. Germline V gene sequence: CDR1 SGHTA, CDR2 FQGNSA. V lost 1 base and J lost 2, with 8 bases in between. This CDR3 is built from 14 residues. The CDR3 bases are TGTGCCAGCAGCTTAGTGCGGTCCAACTATGGCTACACCTTC. Translating it yields CASSLVRSNYGYTF. Based on the CDR3 plus reference TRBV7-2 and TRBJ1-2, the full variable domain is GAGVSQSPSNKVTEKGKDVELRCDPISGHTALYWYRQSLGQGLEFLIYFQGNSAPDKSGLPSDRFSAERTGGSVSTLTIQRTQQEDSAVYLCASSLVRSNYGYTFGSGTRLTVV.

Ten or more counts support this clonotype. This sequence joins TRBV11-2 and TRBJ1-1, with a weak D call TRBD1 (6 bases). The CDR3 is 17 amino acids. From germline, CDR1 is SGHAT and CDR2 FQNNGV. Trimming removed 5 bases from V and 2 bases from J, with 21 bases in between. The CDR3 DNA sequence: TGTGCCAGCAGCAACATTAGGGGGGGCGTAGGAAACACTGAAGCTTTCTTT. Protein sequence: CASSNIRGGVGNTEAFF.

This clonotype was picked up a small number of times. The gene calls are TRBV19 and TRBJ2-7, with D hard to call. Germline V lookup: CDR1 LNHDA, CDR2 SQIVND (reference sequence). CDR3 length: 13 amino acids. V dropped 5 bases and J dropped 4 bases, with 12 bases sitting between them. The chain's CDR3 is CASSPRIFYEQYF. CDR3 in DNA: TGTGCCAGTAGTCCCCGGATCTTTTACGAGCAGTACTTC.